This TCR beta chain was captured by sequencing in a study of T-cell memory formation after mild COVID-19 (dated by TCRdb to the early 2020s). About the full investigation: Most TCR sequence clusters were specific to one of the two donors. Longitudinal TCRalpha and TCRbeta repertoire sequencing tracked T-cell clones expanding and contracting after mild COVID-19 in a couple of donors. The cohort was made up of two young adult volunteers, one female and one male, who were previously healthy.

The paper as a whole reports these results and caveats: Clones contracting from day 15 to 85 had balanced CD4/CD8 phenotypes, while a second wave expanding from day 15 to 37 was biased towards CD4+. Some responding clones were detected in pre-infection memory, suggesting pre-existing cross-reactive memory T cells joined the SARS-CoV-2 response. Contracting CD4+ clones were found mainly in CM and EM memory subsets, while CD8+ clones were enriched in EMRA. Whether the second-wave clones peaking on day 37 were SARS-CoV-2 specific was not confirmed. Only a couple of mild cases were covered in the study, and larger cohorts including severe cases with pre-infection samples were considered necessary.

In regard to this clonotype: Its antigen specificity is not known. No base qualities exist here, and no much larger clone lies one base off it.

Clipping removes 5 bases from V and 5 bases from J, with 13 as the unmatched junction base count. According to the germline V gene, CDR1 reads SGDLS and CDR2 reads YYNGEE. Taken from cysteine to phenylalanine, the CDR3 has 18 residues. CDR3 DNA only is kept here, 54 bases in frame from base 1. Ficoll-Paque density gradient centrifugation was the method used to isolate PBMCs. The sequencing machine was an Illumina NovaSeq 6000. cDNA libraries for TCRalpha and TCRbeta were prepared by 5'RACE using constant-segment primers, with sample barcodes and unique molecular identifiers added. Trizol reagent was used to extract RNA from every sample. The libraries were amplified in two PCR steps, and the second step added a second sample barcode and Illumina TruSeq adapters. Sequencing of libraries was performed on an Illumina NovaSeq with 2 x 150 bp paired-end reads. In the original analysis: With migec v1.2.7, reads were demultiplexed and then collapsed into UMI-guided consensus sequences. Using mixcr v2.1.11, the UMI consensuses were aligned to TRA and TRB V and J templates and assembled into clonotypes. Clonotypes were classified as expanded or contracted when called significant by both edgeR and NoisET, with noise models trained on biological replicates. For edgeR calls, the thresholds were a false discovery rate-adjusted p below 0.01 and a log2 fold-change of 1. As an exploratory analysis of dynamics, PCA with hierarchical clustering was applied to max-normalized trajectories of the 1000 most abundant clonotypes. The CD4 or CD8 phenotype of responding clones was assigned using the separately sequenced CD4+ and CD8+ repertoires. Through fastp at Q25 and MiXCR, TCRdb rebuilt clones from the public reads, retaining in-frame beta chains. Rows merge per CDR3 protein into single entries with the most common DNA and genes. TCRdb's processing, not the authors' own work, is the source of the V and J calls. This sample gives hundreds of thousands of distinct CDR3 sequences in total; about 20% of them show up just once. Around 8.4% of the sample belongs to the ten largest clones.

The V and J genes are TRBV9 and TRBJ2-3; 14 middle bases align to TRBD2. The sequencing input was PBMCs or a T cell subset sorted from them (not recorded which). The receptor was isolated from an adult woman who had mild COVID-19 (a few samples of this study predate the infection). The sample titles of this study are shuffled in the database, so cell type and time point are left out; the donor was told from shared clones. The nucleotides read TGTGCCAGCAGTCACCCGGGACTAGCGGGAGTCCATGAAGATACGCAGTATTTT. Its coded protein is CASSHPGLAGVHEDTQYF.